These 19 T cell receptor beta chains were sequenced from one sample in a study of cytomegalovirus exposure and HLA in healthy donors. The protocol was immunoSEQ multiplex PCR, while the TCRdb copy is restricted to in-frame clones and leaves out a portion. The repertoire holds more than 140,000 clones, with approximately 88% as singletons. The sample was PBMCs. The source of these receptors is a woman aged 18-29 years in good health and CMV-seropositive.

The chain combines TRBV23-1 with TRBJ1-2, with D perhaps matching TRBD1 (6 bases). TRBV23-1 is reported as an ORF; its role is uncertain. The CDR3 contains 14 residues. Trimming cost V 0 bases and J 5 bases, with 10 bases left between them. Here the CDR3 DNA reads TGCGCCAGCAGTCAATCGGGGGCTGGATATGGCTACACCTTC. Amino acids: CASSQSGAGYGYTF.

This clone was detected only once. The CDR3 sequence: CASSIQGVSNQPQHF. The CDR3 nucleotides read TGTGCCAGCAGCATTCAGGGGGTAAGCAATCAGCCCCAGCATTTT. The chain recombines TRBV7-2 with TRBJ1-5, with TRBD1 matching over 7 bases. Trimming took 5 bases from V and 1 from J; bases not matched to a gene: 5. The CDR3 sequence is 15 residues long. Germline values: CDR1 SGHTA, CDR2 FQGNSA.

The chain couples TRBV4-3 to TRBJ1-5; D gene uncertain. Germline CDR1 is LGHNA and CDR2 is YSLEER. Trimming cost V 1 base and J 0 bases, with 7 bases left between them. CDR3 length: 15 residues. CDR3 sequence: CASSQGVYSNQPQHF. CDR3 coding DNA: TGCGCCAGCAGCCAAGGAGTATATAGCAATCAGCCCCAGCATTTT.

The CDR3 nucleotides read TGCGCCAGCAGCTTGGCCTTGGCCGAGACCCAGTACTTC. Translated: CASSLALAETQYF. The V and J genes are TRBV5-1 and TRBJ2-5; D ambiguous. The CDR3 length is 13 residues. Germline loops: CDR1 SGHRS, CDR2 YFSETQ. Deletions cut 0 bases from V and 5 bases from J, with 8 bases between.

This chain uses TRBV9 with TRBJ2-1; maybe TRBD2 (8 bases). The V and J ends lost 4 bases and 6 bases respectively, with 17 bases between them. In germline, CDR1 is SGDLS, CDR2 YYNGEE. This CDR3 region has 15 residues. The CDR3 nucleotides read TGTGCCAGCAGCCCACAGGGGACTAGTGGCAATGAGCAGTTCTTC. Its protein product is CASSPQGTSGNEQFF.

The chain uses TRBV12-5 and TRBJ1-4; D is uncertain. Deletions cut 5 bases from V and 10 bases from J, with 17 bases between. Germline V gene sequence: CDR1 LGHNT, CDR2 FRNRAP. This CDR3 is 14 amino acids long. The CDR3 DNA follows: TGTGCTAGTGGTCCGGAGACGGTATTAGGAAAACTGTTTTTT. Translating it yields CASGPETVLGKLFF.

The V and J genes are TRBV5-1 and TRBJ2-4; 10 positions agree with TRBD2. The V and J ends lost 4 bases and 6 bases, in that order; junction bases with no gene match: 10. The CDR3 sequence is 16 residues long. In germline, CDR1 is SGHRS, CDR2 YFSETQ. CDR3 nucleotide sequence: TGCGCCAGCAGCCTCCTCGGGACTAGCGATGGAAACATTCAGTACTTC. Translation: CASSLLGTSDGNIQYF.

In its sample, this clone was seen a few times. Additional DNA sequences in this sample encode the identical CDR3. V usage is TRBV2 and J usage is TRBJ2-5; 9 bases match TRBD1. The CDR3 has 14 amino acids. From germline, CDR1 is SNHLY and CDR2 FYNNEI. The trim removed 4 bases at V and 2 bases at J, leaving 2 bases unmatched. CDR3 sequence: CASSVDRGQETQYF. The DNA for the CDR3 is TGTGCCAGCAGTGTGGACAGGGGTCAAGAGACCCAGTACTTC.

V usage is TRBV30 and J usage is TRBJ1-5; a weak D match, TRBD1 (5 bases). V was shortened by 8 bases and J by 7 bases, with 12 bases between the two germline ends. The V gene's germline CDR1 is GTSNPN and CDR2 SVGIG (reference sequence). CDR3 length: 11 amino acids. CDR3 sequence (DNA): TGTGCCCCCATCGGGGGGCAGCCCCAGCATTTT. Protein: CAPIGGQPQHF.

The CDR3, as DNA: TGTGCCAGCAGGCCGCCGCCAGATTCTAACTATGGCTACACCTTC. Translated, it gives CASRPPPDSNYGYTF. The J gene is TRBJ1-2, the V gene TRBV2; D is unclear. The CDR3 has 15 residues. CDR1 is SNHLY and CDR2 is FYNNEI in the germline V gene. Deletions cut 6 bases from V and 0 bases from J, with 14 bases between.

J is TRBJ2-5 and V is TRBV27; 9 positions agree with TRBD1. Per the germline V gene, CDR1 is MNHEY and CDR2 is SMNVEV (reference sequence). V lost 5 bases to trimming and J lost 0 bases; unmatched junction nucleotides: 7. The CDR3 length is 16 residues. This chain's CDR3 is CASSLGTGRDQETQYF. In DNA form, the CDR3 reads TGTGCCAGCAGTCTCGGGACAGGGAGGGACCAAGAGACCCAGTACTTC.

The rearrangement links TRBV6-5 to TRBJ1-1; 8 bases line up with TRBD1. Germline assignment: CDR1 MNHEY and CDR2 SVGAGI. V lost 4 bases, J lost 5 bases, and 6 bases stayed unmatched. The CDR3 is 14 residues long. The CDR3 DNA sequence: TGTGCCAGCAGTTGGACAGGGCGTTATACTGAAGCTTTCTTT. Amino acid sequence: CASSWTGRYTEAFF.

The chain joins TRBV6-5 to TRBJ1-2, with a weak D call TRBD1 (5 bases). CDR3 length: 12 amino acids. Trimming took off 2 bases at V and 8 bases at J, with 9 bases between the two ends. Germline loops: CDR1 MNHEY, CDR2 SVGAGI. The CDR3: CASSYAGGGYTF. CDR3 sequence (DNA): TGTGCCAGCAGTTACGCGGGGGGAGGCTACACCTTC.

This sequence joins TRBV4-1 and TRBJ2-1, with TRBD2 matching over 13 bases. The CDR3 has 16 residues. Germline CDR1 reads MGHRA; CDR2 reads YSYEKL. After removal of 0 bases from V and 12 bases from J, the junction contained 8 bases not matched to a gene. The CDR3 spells CASSQDLGLAGQGQFF. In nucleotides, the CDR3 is TGCGCCAGCAGCCAAGATTTGGGACTAGCGGGACAGGGGCAGTTCTTC.

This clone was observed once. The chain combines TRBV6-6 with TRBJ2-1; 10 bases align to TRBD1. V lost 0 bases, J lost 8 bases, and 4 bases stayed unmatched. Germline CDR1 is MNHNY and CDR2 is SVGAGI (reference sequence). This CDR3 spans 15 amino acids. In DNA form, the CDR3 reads TGTGCCAGCAGTTACTCGAAGGACAGGGGGGATGAGCAGTTCTTC. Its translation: CASSYSKDRGDEQFF.

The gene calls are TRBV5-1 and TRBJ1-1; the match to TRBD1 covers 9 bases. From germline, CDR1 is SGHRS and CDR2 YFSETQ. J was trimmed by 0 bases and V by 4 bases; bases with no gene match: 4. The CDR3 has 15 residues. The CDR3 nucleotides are TGCGCCAGCAGCCCACGACAGGGGGTGAACACTGAAGCTTTCTTT. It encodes CASSPRQGVNTEAFF. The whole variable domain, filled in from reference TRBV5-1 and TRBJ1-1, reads KAGVTQTPRYLIKTRGQQVTLSCSPISGHRSVSWYQQTPGQGLQFLFEYFSETQRNKGNFPGRFSGRQFSNSRSEMNVSTLELGDSALYLCASSPRQGVNTEAFFGQGTRLTVV.

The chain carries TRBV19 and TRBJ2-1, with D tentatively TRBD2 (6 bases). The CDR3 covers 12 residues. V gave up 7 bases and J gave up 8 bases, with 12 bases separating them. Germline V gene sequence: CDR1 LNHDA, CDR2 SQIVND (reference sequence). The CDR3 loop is CASTWGGDEQFF. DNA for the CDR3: TGTGCCAGTACCTGGGGAGGCGATGAGCAGTTCTTC. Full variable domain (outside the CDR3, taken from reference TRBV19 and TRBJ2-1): DGGITQSPKYLFRKEGQNVTLSCEQNLNHDAMYWYRQDPGQGLRLIYYSQIVNDFQKGDIAEGYSVSREKKESFPLTVTSAQKNPTAFYLCASTWGGDEQFFGPGTRLTVL.

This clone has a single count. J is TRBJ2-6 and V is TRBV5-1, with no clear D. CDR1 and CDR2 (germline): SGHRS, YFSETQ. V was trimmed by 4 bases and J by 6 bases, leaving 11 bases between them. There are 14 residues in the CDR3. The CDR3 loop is CASSPRTSANVLTF. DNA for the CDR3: TGCGCCAGCAGCCCCCGAACTTCGGCCAACGTCCTGACTTTC. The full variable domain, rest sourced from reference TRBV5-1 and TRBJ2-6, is KAGVTQTPRYLIKTRGQQVTLSCSPISGHRSVSWYQQTPGQGLQFLFEYFSETQRNKGNFPGRFSGRQFSNSRSEMNVSTLELGDSALYLCASSPRTSANVLTFGAGSRLTVL.

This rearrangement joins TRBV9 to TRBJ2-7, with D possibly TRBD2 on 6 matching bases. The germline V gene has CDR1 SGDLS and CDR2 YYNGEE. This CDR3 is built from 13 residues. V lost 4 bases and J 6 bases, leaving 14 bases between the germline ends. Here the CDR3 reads CASSPRTNGEQYF. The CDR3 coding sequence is TGTGCCAGCAGCCCCCGGACTAACGGCGAGCAGTACTTC.